Listed below are T cell receptor beta chains from one sample, sequenced in a study of blood T cell repertoires in COVID-19. Clones were read by immunoSEQ multiplex PCR, and TCRdb kept only the in-frame ones, dropping some. The data show approximately 170,000 clones, 80% to 90% seen once. Input material: peripheral blood. Receptors were obtained from a man over 45 with active or convalescent COVID-19. Each CDR3 is given with its conserved first and last residue. A D gene is named only where the DNA matches it firmly. The size of a clone is reported for some rows only, either as once, few or many, or as a class for expanded clones.

TRBV6-4,NA,13,TRBJ1-2,NA,CASSQGYDYGYTF,TGTGCCAGCAGTCAGGGTTATGACTATGGCTACACCTTC
TRBV5-1,TRBD1,13,TRBJ2-7,many,CASSSPMDREQYF,TGCGCCAGCAGCTCCCCTATGGACAGGGAGCAGTACTTC
TRBV19,NA,16,TRBJ1-5,NA,CASRDYEGRRNQPQHF,TGTGCCAGTCGAGATTATGAGGGCAGGCGAAATCAGCCCCAGCATTTT
TRBV24-1,TRBD1,16,TRBJ1-5,NA,CATSDSDRVSDQPQHF,TGTGCCACCAGTGATTCGGACAGGGTAAGCGATCAGCCCCAGCATTTT
TRBV9,NA,15,TRBJ1-1,NA,CASSVDWQGSLGAFF,TGTGCCAGCAGCGTAGATTGGCAGGGATCTTTAGGAGCTTTCTTT
TRBV19,NA,14,TRBJ1-5,NA,CASRNREGNQPQHF,TGTGCCAGTAGGAACAGGGAAGGCAATCAGCCCCAGCATTTT
TRBV4-1,NA,13,TRBJ2-4,NA,CASSPRTENIQYF,TGCGCCAGCAGCCCCCGGACTGAAAACATTCAGTACTTC
TRBV5-6,NA,15,TRBJ2-1,few,CASSFKTRGFNEQFF,TGTGCCAGCAGCTTCAAGACTCGAGGGTTCAATGAGCAGTTCTTC
TRBV18,TRBD1,18,TRBJ1-1,NA,CASSPQRDRGLRGTEAFF,TGTGCCAGCTCACCTCAGAGAGACAGGGGGCTTCGGGGCACTGAAGCTTTCTTT
TRBV14,TRBD1,16,TRBJ1-4,NA,CASSQDGDRGDEKLFF,TGTGCCAGCAGCCAAGATGGGGACAGGGGCGATGAAAAACTGTTTTTT
TRBV7-9,NA,15,TRBJ1-5,few,CASSLAAGPTQPQHF,TGTGCCAGCAGCTTAGCGGCGGGCCCCACTCAGCCCCAGCATTTT
TRBV6-5,TRBD1,14,TRBJ2-2,NA,CASKRDRVTGELFF,TGTGCCAGCAAACGGGACAGGGTAACCGGGGAGCTGTTTTTT
TRBV19,TRBD2,14,TRBJ2-4,NA,CASSIGGRENIQYF,TGTGCCAGTAGTATTGGGGGGAGGGAAAACATTCAGTACTTC
TRBV24-1,TRBD1,15,TRBJ2-7,few,CATSDYRQGSYEQYF,TGTGCCACCAGTGATTATCGACAGGGTTCCTACGAGCAGTACTTC
TRBV7-3,TRBD2,15,TRBJ2-1,NA,CASSLTVAGVYEQFF,TGTGCCAGCAGCTTAACGGTAGCGGGAGTCTATGAGCAGTTCTTC
TRBV24-1,TRBD1,17,TRBJ2-3,NA,CATSDPSSYRGLDTQYF,TGTGCCACCAGTGATCCCTCCTCATACAGGGGTTTAGATACGCAGTATTTT
TRBV5-1,TRBD2,16,TRBJ2-2,NA,CASSPLAGVRTGELFF,TGCGCCAGCAGCCCGCTAGCGGGAGTGCGTACCGGGGAGCTGTTTTTT
TRBV27,NA,16,TRBJ1-2,NA,CASSSEREGRGEGYTF,TGTGCCAGCAGTTCAGAGAGGGAAGGGCGGGGAGAGGGCTACACCTTC
TRBV20-1,NA,17,TRBJ2-7,NA,CSASTGGVRGNFYEQYF,TGCAGTGCTAGTACAGGGGGGGTCAGGGGGAACTTTTACGAGCAGTACTTC
TRBV6-2/TRBV6-3,TRBD1,13,TRBJ1-2,NA,CASSYQGAYGYTF,TGTGCCAGCAGTTACCAGGGGGCCTATGGCTACACCTTC
TRBV6-4,NA,13,TRBJ2-5,NA,CASSETDQETQYF,TGTGCCAGCAGTGAAACAGACCAAGAGACCCAGTACTTC
TRBV28,TRBD1,15,TRBJ2-5,NA,CASSFTGQGDETQYF,TGTGCCAGCAGTTTTACAGGACAGGGTGACGAGACCCAGTACTTC
TRBV7-9,TRBD1,16,TRBJ2-1,NA,CASSYPGTGSYNEQFF,TGTGCCAGCAGCTACCCCGGGACAGGGTCCTACAATGAGCAGTTCTTC
TRBV4-2,NA,17,TRBJ1-6,few,CASREKGVFEKVSPLHF,TGTGCCAGCAGGGAGAAGGGAGTCTTTGAAAAGGTTTCACCCCTCCACTTT
TRBV19,NA,17,TRBJ1-5,few,CASSIDSGAADNQPQHF,TGTGCCAGTAGTATAGATTCAGGGGCAGCCGACAATCAGCCCCAGCATTTT
TRBV7-2,NA,13,TRBJ2-2,NA,CASSLPWTGELFF,TGTGCCAGCAGCCTACCCTGGACCGGGGAGCTGTTTTTT
TRBV7-7,TRBD1,15,TRBJ2-2,NA,CASSVGQGKTGELFF,TGTGCCAGCAGCGTGGGACAGGGCAAAACCGGGGAGCTGTTTTTT
TRBV2,NA,13,TRBJ1-2,NA,CASRDSSSRGYTF,TGTGCCAGCAGGGACAGTTCCTCTCGGGGCTACACCTTC
TRBV7-3,TRBD2,18,TRBJ2-1,NA,CASSFRAGGWGTYNEQFF,TGTGCCAGCAGCTTCCGAGCGGGAGGCTGGGGAACCTACAATGAGCAGTTCTTC
TRBV9,TRBD1,15,TRBJ2-1,NA,CASSAGTAPLNEQFF,TGTGCCAGCAGCGCCGGGACAGCCCCCCTCAATGAGCAGTTCTTC
TRBV15,TRBD1,16,TRBJ1-4,NA,CATSRDRTGGGEKLFF,TGTGCCACCAGCAGAGATCGGACAGGGGGCGGGGAAAAACTGTTTTTT
TRBV5-4,NA,14,TRBJ2-7,few,CASSRRGETYEQYF,TGTGCCAGCAGCCGCCGCGGGGAAACCTACGAGCAGTACTTC
TRBV18,NA,17,TRBJ1-5,NA,CASSPGSQGVGNQPQHF,TGTGCCAGCTCACCGGGATCACAGGGAGTCGGCAATCAGCCCCAGCATTTT
TRBV2,TRBD1,13,TRBJ1-1,NA,CASRDRLSTEAFF,TGTGCCAGCAGGGACAGGTTGAGTACTGAAGCTTTCTTT
TRBV25-1,NA,13,TRBJ1-2,once,CASSDVRDYGYTF,TGTGCCAGCAGTGATGTGAGGGACTATGGCTACACCTTC
TRBV19,TRBD1,14,TRBJ2-3,NA,CASAPTGTTDTQYF,TGTGCCAGCGCCCCGACAGGGACCACAGATACGCAGTATTTT
TRBV3-1/TRBV3-2,NA,15,TRBJ1-1,few,CASSPGHGFGTEAFF,TGTGCCAGCAGCCCGGGACACGGCTTTGGCACTGAAGCTTTCTTT
TRBV7-3,TRBD1,14,TRBJ1-1,NA,CASSIQGENTEAFF,TGTGCCAGCAGCATCCAGGGGGAAAACACTGAAGCTTTCTTT
TRBV14,NA,13,TRBJ1-2,NA,CASSQDSPYGYTF,TGTGCCAGCAGCCAAGATTCCCCATATGGCTACACCTTC
TRBV29-1,NA,16,TRBJ2-1,NA,CSVDRGRYGGYNEQFF,TGCAGCGTTGATCGCGGACGTTACGGGGGTTACAATGAGCAGTTCTTC